This T cell receptor (beta chain) was observed in a study of blood T cells in healthy people across ages. V lost 6 bases and J 7 bases, leaving 18 bases between the germline ends. Per germline, CDR1 SNHLY and CDR2 FYNNEI. The CDR3 has 15 amino acids. It was with a sample-barcoded 5' primer and a J-beta primer mix that a second PCR of roughly 6 to 12 cycles was run. TCRdb recomputed calls from the 5' RACE reads with MiXCR, one row per CDR3 protein. The sample records 870,000 or so distinct CDR3 sequences, 29% being singletons. Sequences were obtained from blood. The receptor was derived from a woman aged 80 or over in good health. The chain couples TRBV2 to TRBJ1-4; TRBD1 might be the D (6 bases). This chain's CDR3 is CASRAPRGASEKLFF. CDR3 coding DNA: TGTGCCAGCAGGGCCCCCCGGGGGGCGTCTGAAAAACTGTTTTTT.